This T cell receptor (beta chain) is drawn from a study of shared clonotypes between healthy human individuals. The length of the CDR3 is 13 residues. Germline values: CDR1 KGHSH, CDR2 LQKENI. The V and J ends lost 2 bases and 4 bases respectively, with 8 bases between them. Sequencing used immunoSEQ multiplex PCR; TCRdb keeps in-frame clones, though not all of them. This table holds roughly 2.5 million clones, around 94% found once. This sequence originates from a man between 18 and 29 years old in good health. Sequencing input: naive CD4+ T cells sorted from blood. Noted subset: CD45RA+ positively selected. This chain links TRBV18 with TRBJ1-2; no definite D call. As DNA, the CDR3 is TGTGCCAGCTCACCAGCAACCCTCTATGGCTACACCTTC. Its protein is CASSPATLYGYTF. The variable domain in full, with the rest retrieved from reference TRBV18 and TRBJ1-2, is NAGVMQNPRHLVRRRGQEARLRCSPMKGHSHVYWYRQLPEEGLKFMVYLQKENIIDESGMPKERFSAEFPKEGPSILRIQQVVRGDSAAYFCASSPATLYGYTFGSGTRLTVV.